This entry features one T cell receptor beta chain sequence. The specificity of this receptor is unknown. Base qualities are not provided; no much larger clone lies one nucleotide away. The ophthalmopathy patients had moderately to severely active disease, with a Clinical Activity Score of 3 or higher, a NOSPECS grade of 4 or higher, and a disease duration of less than 3 months. Patients were excluded if they had other autoimmune diseases, uncontrolled infections, pregnancy or lactation. Clinical symptoms, serum thyroxine, TRAb, thyroid ultrasound and orbital computed tomography formed the basis of the diagnosis. Ficoll-Paque density gradient centrifugation was used to isolate PBMCs from about 10 ml of fresh peripheral blood. Total RNA was extracted using Trizol reagent, and RNA quality was checked on an Agilent 2100 Bioanalyzer. The sample comes from a study of Graves' ophthalmopathy and Graves' hyperthyroidism (dated by TCRdb to the late 2010s). Concerning the study at large: Peripheral blood was collected at initial diagnosis, before any treatment. To tell Graves' ophthalmopathy apart from Graves' hyperthyroidism, and to predict which patients would progress to ophthalmopathy, the study relied on TCR beta repertoire signatures. In total, around 140 blood samples were TCR-sequenced: 40 to 45 ophthalmopathy, over 70 hyperthyroidism and some 17 hyperthyroidism-to-ophthalmopathy patients. To explore V-J signatures that separate ophthalmopathy from hyperthyroidism, a discovery set of fewer than 110 patients was enrolled, consisting of 40 to 45 with ophthalmopathy and around 57 with stable hyperthyroidism. For independent validation, a separate cohort was made up of 18 hyperthyroidism patients plus 17 patients who later progressed from hyperthyroidism to ophthalmopathy. In several hyperthyroidism patients, the T-cell repertoires found in thyroid tissue were compared with those found in blood. After sampling, hyperthyroidism patients received methimazole starting at 30 mg daily, and ophthalmopathy patients received high-dose intravenous methylprednisolone.

For repertoire sequencing, the TCR beta CDR3 regions were amplified from RNA transcripts. The first round of RT-PCR was done with HTBI primers and the Qiagen OneStep RT-PCR kit, and was followed by a second round of multiplex PCR, then size selection and purification. Libraries were sequenced paired-end with 100 bp reads on an Illumina HiSeq2000. The original pipeline was this. SOAPnuke was used to process the reads, removing any read that contained adapters or uncalled bases, had a mean Phred below 15, or lacked an exact match to the constant primer or identifier. COPE v1.2.5 was used to merge the high-quality paired reads. Each unique nucleotide sequence was defined as a clonotype, and clonotypes were aligned to IMGT TRB V, D and J references with MiTCR v1.1. The analysis was limited to V-J combinations with a frequency above 0.0001, which together covered approximately 99% of repertoires. For each V-J combination, a TCR clonal expansion and chaos score was defined as the ratio of F50 clonal expansion to chaos observed in the TCRdist matrix. Welch's t-statistics and random forest were used to reduce features to about 14 V-J combinations, which were fed into a naive Bayes classifier. Thyroid-blood repertoire similarity was quantified with the Morisita-Horn index. TCRdb trimmed the raw reads at Q25, called clones with MiXCR and kept productive beta chains. Each CDR3 protein appears once, grouped with its most common genes and DNA. Clone size and V and J calls follow TCRdb, not the original study. Present in this sample are hundreds of thousands of distinct CDR3 sequences, around 40% of which were seen just once. The ten largest clones take up about 40% of the sample.

Overall study outcomes, separate from this receptor: In validation, the model predicted ophthalmopathy progression with roughly 68% sensitivity and roughly 72% specificity; fewer than 15 predicted patients were CT-confirmed with GO in a median of approximately six months. No statistical method was used to set the sample size in advance, and the investigators knew which group each participant was assigned to. In cross-validation, the 13-signature model distinguished ophthalmopathy from stable hyperthyroidism with less than 90% sensitivity and roughly 81% specificity, while in the test set the corresponding values were about 79% and 69%. Most expanded thyroid clonotypes with a frequency above 0.001 also appeared in blood, which suggests that blood repertoires may reflect the immune response in the thyroid.

CDR1 MGHDK and CDR2 SYGVNS were looked up in the germline V gene. Reading from cysteine to phenylalanine, the CDR3 counts 14 amino acids. CDR3 DNA only is kept here, 42 bases in frame from base 1. V has 6 bases trimmed and J has 4 bases trimmed; junction bases matching no gene number 3. The sequence joins TRBV25-1 to TRBJ2-2, and 9 bases in between align with TRBD1. The sample comprised peripheral blood. The clonotype originates from an adult man with Graves' ophthalmopathy. The nucleotide sequence reads as follows: TGTGCCAGCAGAACGACAGGGGGCACCGGGGAGCTGTTTTTT. This is translated as CASRTTGGTGELFF.